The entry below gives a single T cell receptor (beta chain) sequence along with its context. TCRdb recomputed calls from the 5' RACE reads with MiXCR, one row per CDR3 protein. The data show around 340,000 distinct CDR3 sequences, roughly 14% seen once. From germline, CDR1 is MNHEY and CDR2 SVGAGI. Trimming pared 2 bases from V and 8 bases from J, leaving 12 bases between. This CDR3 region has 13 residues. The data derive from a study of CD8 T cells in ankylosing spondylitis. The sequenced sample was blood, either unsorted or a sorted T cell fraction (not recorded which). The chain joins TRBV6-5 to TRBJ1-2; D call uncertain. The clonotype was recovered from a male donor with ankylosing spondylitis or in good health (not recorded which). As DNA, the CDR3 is TGTGCCAGCAGTTACGGACGGGCCGGAGGCTACACCTTC. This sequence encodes CASSYGRAGGYTF.